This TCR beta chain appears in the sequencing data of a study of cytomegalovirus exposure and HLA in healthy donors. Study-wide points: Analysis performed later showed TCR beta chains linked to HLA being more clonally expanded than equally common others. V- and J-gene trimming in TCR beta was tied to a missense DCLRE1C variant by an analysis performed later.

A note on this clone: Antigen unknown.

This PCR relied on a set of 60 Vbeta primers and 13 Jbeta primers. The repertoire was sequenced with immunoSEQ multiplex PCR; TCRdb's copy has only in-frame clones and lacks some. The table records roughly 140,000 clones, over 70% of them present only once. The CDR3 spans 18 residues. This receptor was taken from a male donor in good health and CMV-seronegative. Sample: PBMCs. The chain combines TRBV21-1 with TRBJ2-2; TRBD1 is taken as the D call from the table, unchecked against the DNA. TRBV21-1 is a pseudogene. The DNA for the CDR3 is TGTGCCAGCAGCCATCGTCCGGGACAGGGATGGCACACCGGGGAGCTGTTTTTT. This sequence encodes CASSHRPGQGWHTGELFF.